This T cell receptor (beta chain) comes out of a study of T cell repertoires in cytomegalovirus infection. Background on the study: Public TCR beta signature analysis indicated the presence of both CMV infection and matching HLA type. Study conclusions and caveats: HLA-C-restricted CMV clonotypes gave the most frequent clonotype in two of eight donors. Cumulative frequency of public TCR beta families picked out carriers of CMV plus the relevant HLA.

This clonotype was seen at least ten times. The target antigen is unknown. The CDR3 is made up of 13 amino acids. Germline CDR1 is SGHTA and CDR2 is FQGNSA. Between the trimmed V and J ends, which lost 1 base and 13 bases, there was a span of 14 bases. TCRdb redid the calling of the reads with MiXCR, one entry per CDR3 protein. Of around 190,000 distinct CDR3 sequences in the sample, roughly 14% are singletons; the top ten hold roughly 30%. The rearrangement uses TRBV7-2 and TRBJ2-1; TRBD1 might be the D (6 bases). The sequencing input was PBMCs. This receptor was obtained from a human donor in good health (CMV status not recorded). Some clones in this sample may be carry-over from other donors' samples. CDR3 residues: CASSLEQGNCQFF. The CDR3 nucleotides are TGTGCCAGCAGCTTAGAACAGGGCAATTGTCAGTTCTTC.